A single sample gave rise to the 22 T cell receptor beta chains below, sequenced in a study of blood T cell repertoires in COVID-19. The protocol was immunoSEQ multiplex PCR, while the TCRdb copy is restricted to in-frame clones and leaves out a portion. This sample has a few hundred thousand clones, with 80% to 90% found just once. Sequenced sample: peripheral blood. These receptors originate from a woman aged 25 to 39 with active or convalescent COVID-19.

V usage is TRBV18 and J usage is TRBJ1-1, with D perhaps matching TRBD1 (5 bases). V was cut by 3 bases and J by 4 bases, with 9 bases left in between. This CDR3 has 13 residues. Germline CDR1 KGHSH, CDR2 LQKENI. CDR3 nucleotide sequence: TGTGCCAGCTCACCGCAGGGAAGCACTGAAGCTTTCTTT. It yields the protein CASSPQGSTEAFF.

This clone was counted only a few times. V and J are TRBV7-2 and TRBJ2-3; TRBD2 aligns across 13 bases. Germline trimming cut 4 bases from V and 0 bases from J; bases unmatched to any gene: 1. Per germline, CDR1 SGHTA and CDR2 FQGNSA. The CDR3 is 16 residues long. The CDR3 is CASSSGLAGSTDTQYF. CDR3 nucleotide sequence: TGTGCCAGCAGCTCGGGACTAGCGGGAAGCACAGATACGCAGTATTTT.

The rearrangement links TRBV5-1 to TRBJ2-3; 14 bases align to TRBD2. The CDR3 covers 19 residues. The trim removed 4 bases at V and 2 bases at J, leaving 12 bases unmatched. The germline V gene encodes CDR1 SGHRS and CDR2 YFSETQ. The DNA of the CDR3 is TGCGCCAGCAGCCCCTATGGACTAGCGGGGGGCCCACCCACAGATACGCAGTATTTT. Residues: CASSPYGLAGGPPTDTQYF.

The rearrangement joins TRBV2 to TRBJ1-1; D is possibly TRBD1 (5 bases). Between the trimmed V and J ends, which lost 6 bases and 0 bases, there was a span of 11 bases. Germline CDR1 is SNHLY and CDR2 is FYNNEI. The CDR3 has 14 residues. The CDR3 DNA reads TGTGCCAGCAGGGCGGGACTCCTGAACACTGAAGCTTTCTTT. Translating gives CASRAGLLNTEAFF.

J is TRBJ2-3 and V is TRBV2; D is possibly TRBD2 (7 bases). The length of the CDR3 is 17 residues. Germline V gives CDR1 SNHLY, CDR2 FYNNEI. The V end lost 2 bases, the J end lost 2 bases, and 17 bases lay between the germline ends. The CDR3: CASSESGGQISTDTQYF. The CDR3 DNA sequence: TGTGCCAGCAGTGAATCGGGGGGACAAATATCCACAGATACGCAGTATTTT.

The sample holds a few counts of this clone. The V and J genes are TRBV7-2 and TRBJ1-4; D call uncertain. The CDR3 runs 13 residues. V gave up 5 bases and J gave up 4 bases, with 8 bases separating them. Germline V gene lookup returns CDR1 SGHTA and CDR2 FQGNSA. CDR3 sequence reads: CASSQSINEKLFF. Here the CDR3 DNA reads TGTGCCAGCAGCCAGTCGATTAATGAAAAACTGTTTTTT. Full variable domain (missing parts from reference TRBV7-2 and TRBJ1-4): GAGVSQSPSNKVTEKGKDVELRCDPISGHTALYWYRQSLGQGLEFLIYFQGNSAPDKSGLPSDRFSAERTGGSVSTLTIQRTQQEDSAVYLCASSQSINEKLFFGSGTQLSVL.

The CDR3 coding sequence is TGTGCCAGCAGCTTCACGAGGTTCGAGCAGTACTTC. Encoded protein: CASSFTRFEQYF. This chain joins TRBV7-9 and TRBJ2-7; D uncertain. V was pared by 3 bases and J by 6 bases, with 9 bases between. Germline V gene lookup returns CDR1 SEHNR and CDR2 FQNEAQ (reference sequence). This CDR3 spans 12 amino acids.

The rearrangement uses TRBV7-2 and TRBJ2-4; D is unclear. The CDR3 sequence is 13 residues long. Germline V CDR1 and CDR2: SGHTA, FQGNSA. The V and J ends lost 5 bases and 8 bases respectively, with 13 bases between them. CDR3 protein: CASSPSLDYIQYF. In nucleotides, the CDR3 is TGTGCCAGCAGCCCAAGCCTCGACTACATTCAGTACTTC.

The chain has TRBV28 and TRBJ1-5; D gene ambiguous. The CDR3 extends over 13 amino acids. The germline V and J ends were trimmed by 5 bases and 5 bases, with 10 bases remaining between them. CDR1 and CDR2 from the germline V gene are MDHEN and SYDVKM. DNA for the CDR3: TGTGCCAGCAGTCCACTCGTATATCAGCCCCAGCATTTT. Encoded protein: CASSPLVYQPQHF.

This clone was picked up one time. This sequence joins TRBV11-3 and TRBJ1-6; D not resolved. The CDR3 covers 15 residues. CDR1 and CDR2 (germline): SGHNT, YENEEA. V was shortened by 2 bases and J by 10 bases, with 15 bases between the two germline ends. The CDR3 region has the DNA TGTGCCAGCAGCTTACGGTCGGGGAAACCCTCACCCCTCCACTTT. Protein sequence: CASSLRSGKPSPLHF. Complete variable domain (other parts from reference TRBV11-3 and TRBJ1-6): EAGVVQSPRYKIIEKKQPVAFWCNPISGHNTLYWYLQNLGQGPELLIRYENEEAVDDSQLPKDRFSAERLKGVDSTLKIQPAELGDSAVYLCASSLRSGKPSPLHFGNGTRLTVT.

This clone appeared a few times. The chain employs TRBV5-6 and TRBJ1-6; weak D call: TRBD1 (5 bases). The V gene lost 5 bases and the J gene lost 7 bases, with 16 bases spanning the gap. CDR1 and CDR2 from the germline V gene are SGHDT and YYEEEE. CDR3 length equals 15 residues. The CDR3 is CASSPHPRGNSPLHF. The CDR3 DNA reads as TGTGCCAGCAGTCCCCACCCGCGGGGCAATTCACCCCTCCACTTT.

In this sample, this clone turned up a few times. The chain couples TRBV28 to TRBJ2-7; D is possibly TRBD2 (6 bases). There are 15 residues in the CDR3. CDR1 is MDHEN, CDR2 SYDVKM, per germline. The V end was cut by 5 bases, the J end by 3 bases, with 17 bases between. CDR3 residues: CASSNSGLGVYEQYF. DNA for the CDR3: TGTGCCAGCAGTAATAGCGGTCTTGGGGTCTACGAGCAGTACTTC. The whole variable domain, remainder taken from reference TRBV28 and TRBJ2-7, is DVKVTQSSRYLVKRTGEKVFLECVQDMDHENMFWYRQDPGLGLRLIYFSYDVKMKEKGDIPEGYSVSREKKERFSLILESASTNQTSMYLCASSNSGLGVYEQYFGPGTRLTVT.

V and J are TRBV19 and TRBJ2-5, with a possible D match to TRBD2 (6 bases). The ends were cut back, 2 bases at V and 0 bases at J, with 10 bases in the middle. The CDR3 loop spans 15 amino acids. Germline V gene lookup returns CDR1 LNHDA and CDR2 SQIVND (reference sequence). The CDR3 reads CASSITGTYQETQYF. In DNA, the CDR3 is TGTGCCAGTAGTATAACCGGGACTTACCAAGAGACCCAGTACTTC.

The V and J genes are TRBV6-6 and TRBJ2-2, with 9 bases lining up with TRBD1. V lost 7 bases to trimming and J lost 4 bases; unmatched junction nucleotides: 7. The CDR3 has 15 residues. In germline, CDR1 is MNHNY, CDR2 SVGAGI (reference sequence). The CDR3 region has the DNA TGTGCCAGCATTATACAGGGGGCGGTCACCGGGGAGCTGTTTTTT. This translates into CASIIQGAVTGELFF.

This clone was found a few times. The chain links TRBV2 to TRBJ1-4; 7 nucleotides line up with TRBD1. The CDR3 covers 17 residues. Germline V gives CDR1 SNHLY, CDR2 FYNNEI. Unmatched junction bases numbered 8, after V lost 0 bases and J lost 4 bases. The CDR3 DNA reads TGTGCCAGCAGTGAAGCTCCAACAGGGGCCCTTAATGAAAAACTGTTTTTT. Residues: CASSEAPTGALNEKLFF.

This rearrangement joins TRBV5-6 to TRBJ1-2; 8 bases map to TRBD1. The germline gives CDR1 SGHDT, CDR2 YYEEEE. After removal of 3 bases from V and 1 base from J, the junction contained 14 bases not matched to a gene. The CDR3 consists of 18 residues. The CDR3: CASSSITGGAGNNYGYTF. The CDR3 DNA reads TGTGCCAGCAGCTCCATTACAGGGGGGGCAGGAAATAACTATGGCTACACCTTC.

The rearrangement uses TRBV30 and TRBJ1-1; TRBD1 might be the D (5 bases). The germline V gene encodes CDR1 GTSNPN and CDR2 SVGIG (reference sequence). Trimming removed 3 bases from V and 8 bases from J, with 7 bases in between. This CDR3 is 10 amino acids long. CDR3: CAWRQEEAFF. CDR3 bases: TGTGCCTGGAGACAGGAGGAAGCTTTCTTT.

The J gene is TRBJ2-1, the V gene TRBV24-1, with 14 bases aligning to TRBD2. CDR1 is KGHDR and CDR2 is SFDVKD in the germline V gene. The length of the CDR3 is 19 residues. V was clipped by 2 bases and J by 0 bases; unmatched bases: 5. The CDR3 DNA reads as TGTGCCACCAGTGATTGGACTAGCGGGGGGCCTAGCTCCTACAATGAGCAGTTCTTC. Its translation is CATSDWTSGGPSSYNEQFF.

This clone was observed a handful of times. The V gene is TRBV19, the J gene TRBJ1-2; 9 bases are a match to TRBD1. CDR1 LNHDA and CDR2 SQIVND come from the germline V gene (reference sequence). The CDR3 has 16 amino acids. Unmatched junction bases numbered 12, after V lost 4 bases and J lost 6 bases. CDR3 amino acids: CASSTPGTGILHGYTF. The CDR3 nucleotides are TGTGCCAGTAGTACCCCTGGGACAGGGATCTTGCATGGCTACACCTTC.

V gene TRBV20-1 combines with J gene TRBJ2-3, with D unclear. The germline V and J ends were trimmed by 4 bases and 4 bases, with 6 bases remaining between them. CDR1 is DFQATT and CDR2 is SNEGSKA in the germline V gene (reference sequence). CDR3 length equals 11 residues. The CDR3 coding sequence is TGCAGTGCTACACATTCAGATACGCAGTATTTT. Translating it yields CSATHSDTQYF.

A single count supports this clone. The same CDR3 arises from other DNA sequences in this sample as well. The chain carries TRBV5-6 and TRBJ2-5; D uncertain. This CDR3 has 11 amino acids. V was trimmed by 2 bases and J by 4 bases, leaving 3 bases between them. Germline CDR1 is SGHDT and CDR2 is YYEEEE. Here the CDR3 reads CASSFRETQYF. The CDR3 DNA sequence: TGTGCCAGCAGCTTTCGAGAGACCCAGTACTTC.

V is TRBV24-1 and J is TRBJ1-2; 7 bases map to TRBD1. With 7 bases clipped from V and 4 bases from J, the junction kept 11 bases outside the gene matches. Germline CDR1 is KGHDR and CDR2 is SFDVKD. The CDR3 runs to 15 residues. This CDR3 reads CATSVRQGEIYGYTF. The CDR3 coding sequence is TGTGCCACCAGCGTCAGACAGGGAGAAATCTATGGCTACACCTTC.